A single sample gave rise to the 26 T cell receptor beta chains below, sequenced in a study of shared clonotypes between healthy human individuals. Sequenced by immunoSEQ multiplex PCR; TCRdb stores in-frame clones only, minus some. The sample has approximately 530,000 clones, approximately 95% seen once; the top ten hold about 0.059%. The material sequenced was naive CD4+ T cells sorted from blood. As to subset: CD45RA+ positively selected. The receptors here all came from a woman aged 25 to 39 in good health.

V gene TRBV28 combines with J gene TRBJ1-1; D may be TRBD1 (5 bases). The germline V gene encodes CDR1 MDHEN and CDR2 SYDVKM. The CDR3 is made up of 13 amino acids. The V gene lost 6 bases and the J gene lost 1 base, with 9 bases spanning the gap. The CDR3 nucleotides are TGTGCCAGCAGCTCCGGGGGGAACACTGAAGCTTTCTTT. As protein: CASSSGGNTEAFF.

For this clone: Other DNA sequences in this sample translate to the same CDR3. The chain has TRBV28 and TRBJ1-5; 7 nucleotides align to TRBD1. CDR3 length: 16 amino acids. Losses at the gene ends were 3 bases for V and 0 bases for J; bases not matched to a gene: 5. Looked up from germline, CDR1 is MDHEN and CDR2 is SYDVKM. CDR3: CASSLGTAYSNQPQHF. DNA of the CDR3: TGTGCCAGCAGTTTGGGGACAGCTTATAGCAATCAGCCCCAGCATTTT.

The genes are TRBV2 and TRBJ2-2; 7 bases fit TRBD2. CDR1 and CDR2 from the germline V gene are SNHLY and FYNNEI. The trim removed 7 bases at V and 4 bases at J, leaving 9 bases unmatched. The CDR3 length is 15 residues. The CDR3 loop reads CASTGGSDGTGELFF. As DNA, the CDR3 is TGTGCCAGCACGGGAGGCAGCGACGGCACCGGGGAGCTGTTTTTT.

The chain joins TRBV6-1 to TRBJ2-7; TRBD2 agrees at 10 bases. V was clipped by 3 bases and J by 0 bases; unmatched bases: 2. This CDR3 comprises 15 residues. The germline gives CDR1 MNHNS, CDR2 SASEGT. The CDR3 DNA reads as TGTGCCAGCAGTGATTGGACTAGCGGCTCCTACGAGCAGTACTTC. Amino acids: CASSDWTSGSYEQYF.

The V call is TRBV6-5, the J call TRBJ1-2; TRBD1 matches at 8 bases. CDR1 and CDR2 (germline): MNHEY, SVGAGI. This CDR3 is built from 13 residues. Trimming cost V 5 bases and J 7 bases; bases outside gene matches: 6. CDR3 loop: CASSKDRVRGYTF. In DNA, the CDR3 is TGTGCCAGCAGTAAGGACAGGGTTCGTGGCTACACCTTC.

The V gene is TRBV28, the J gene TRBJ2-7; 15 nucleotides agree with TRBD2. Germline CDR1 MDHEN, CDR2 SYDVKM. This CDR3 has 19 residues. V was clipped by 8 bases and J by 6 bases; unmatched bases: 20. CDR3 residues: CASGHGEGLAGGRAGEQYF. The CDR3 bases are TGTGCCAGCGGCCATGGAGAGGGACTAGCGGGAGGTCGGGCGGGCGAGCAGTACTTC.

The rearrangement uses TRBV28 and TRBJ2-7; TRBD2 matches at 9 bases. The junction had 8 bases not matched to a gene; V was cut back by 2 bases and J by 3 bases. The CDR3 is 16 amino acids. Germline-derived CDR1 and CDR2 are MDHEN and SYDVKM. The CDR3 region has the DNA TGTGCCAGCAGTTTAAAGCCGTGGCGGGGGGGCTACGAGCAGTACTTC. Protein sequence: CASSLKPWRGGYEQYF.

The gene calls are TRBV19 and TRBJ2-1, with 11 bases matching TRBD2. Germline loops: CDR1 LNHDA, CDR2 SQIVND (reference sequence). The trim removed 1 base at V and 5 bases at J, leaving 1 base unmatched. The CDR3 has 15 amino acids. The CDR3 loop reads CASSIVTSGNNEQFF. DNA for the CDR3: TGTGCCAGTAGTATAGTGACTAGCGGGAACAATGAGCAGTTCTTC.

This clone was seen a single time. This chain uses TRBV5-1 with TRBJ2-3; D perhaps matches TRBD2 (5 bases). Trimming stripped 0 bases from V and 2 bases from J, with 7 bases between. This CDR3 spans 14 amino acids. Germline V gene lookup returns CDR1 SGHRS and CDR2 YFSETQ. CDR3: CASSLASHTDTQYF. In nucleotides, the CDR3 is TGCGCCAGCAGCTTGGCTAGCCACACAGATACGCAGTATTTT.

As for this clone: Compared with germline, one end of the junction differs, possibly owing to a read error. The CDR3 DNA sequence: TGCGCCAGCGGTGAAGGTGTTGGATACACCGAGCAGTTCTTC. Amino acid sequence: CASGEGVGYTEQFF. The V call is TRBV10-1, the J call TRBJ2-1; D remains unclear. Germline CDR1 and CDR2: WNHNN and SYGVQD (reference sequence). This CDR3 region has 14 residues.

V is TRBV2 and J is TRBJ2-3, with 8 bases lining up with TRBD2. The V and J ends lost 6 bases and 0 bases, in that order; junction bases with no gene match: 8. CDR1 and CDR2 from the germline V gene are SNHLY and FYNNEI. The CDR3 totals 16 residues. In nucleotides, the CDR3 is TGTGCCAGCAGCTTAATCACTAGCGGAAGCACAGATACGCAGTATTTT. This encodes CASSLITSGSTDTQYF. Drawing the rest from reference TRBV2 and TRBJ2-3, the complete variable domain is EPEVTQTPSHQVTQMGQEVILRCVPISNHLYFYWYRQILGQKVEFLVSFYNNEISEKSEIFDDQFSVERPDGSNFTLKIRSTKLEDSAMYFCASSLITSGSTDTQYFGPGTRLTVL.

The rearrangement uses TRBV30 and TRBJ1-5; no definite D call. V was trimmed by 3 bases and J by 2 bases, leaving 8 bases between them. Looked up from germline, CDR1 is GTSNPN and CDR2 is SVGIG (reference sequence). This CDR3 comprises 13 residues. CDR3 bases: TGTGCCTGGAGCCTTTCTCGCAATCAGCCCCAGCATTTT. It specifies CAWSLSRNQPQHF. The full variable domain, rest sourced from reference TRBV30 and TRBJ1-5, is SQTIHQWPATLVQPVGSPLSLECTVEGTSNPNLYWYRQAAGRGLQLLFYSVGIGQISSEVPQNLSASRPQDRQFILSSKKLLLSDSGFYLCAWSLSRNQPQHFGDGTRLSIL.

This chain joins TRBV18 and TRBJ2-3; either TRBD1 or TRBD2 may supply D (5 bases each). The CDR3 is 13 residues long. Trimming stripped 2 bases from V and 6 bases from J, with 9 bases between. Germline CDR1 KGHSH, CDR2 LQKENI. The CDR3 bases are TGTGCCAGCTCACCAGAGGGGATGGATACGCAGTATTTT. Translating gives CASSPEGMDTQYF.

The V call is TRBV27, the J call TRBJ2-7; D uncertain. The length of the CDR3 is 14 residues. Germline V CDR1 and CDR2: MNHEY, SMNVEV (reference sequence). The V and J ends lost 6 bases and 1 base respectively, with 13 bases between them. CDR3 amino acids: CASSQAALSYEQYF. CDR3 sequence (DNA): TGTGCCAGCAGCCAGGCAGCCCTTTCCTACGAGCAGTACTTC.

This chain connects TRBV6-5 to TRBJ2-1; TRBD2 aligns across 8 bases. CDR3 length: 12 residues. Germline CDR1 and CDR2: MNHEY and SVGAGI. V dropped 5 bases and J dropped 14; count of bases not matched to a gene: 8. The CDR3 region is CASSPSGTREFF. DNA of the CDR3: TGTGCCAGCAGTCCCTCCGGGACTAGAGAGTTCTTC.

This chain links TRBV7-9 with TRBJ2-5; the match to TRBD1 covers 10 bases. Germline-derived CDR1 and CDR2 are SEHNR and FQNEAQ (reference sequence). J was trimmed by 5 bases and V by 4 bases; bases with no gene match: 10. The CDR3 totals 16 residues. CDR3 nucleotide sequence: TGTGCCAGCAGCTCCACCCCGGGACAGGGGATGGAGACCCAGTACTTC. As protein: CASSSTPGQGMETQYF.

This chain connects TRBV2 to TRBJ2-2; tentative D call: TRBD2 (5 bases). V dropped 11 bases and J dropped 7 bases, with 11 bases sitting between them. This CDR3 contains 11 residues. Germline CDR1 is SNHLY and CDR2 is FYNNEI. The CDR3 region has the DNA TGTGCCGCCCCGGCGGGCGGGGAGCTGTTTTTT. Translating gives CAAPAGGELFF.

The genes are TRBV27 and TRBJ2-3; TRBD2 matches at 8 bases. After removal of 8 bases from V and 2 bases from J, the junction contained 9 bases not matched to a gene. The germline CDR1 and CDR2 sequences are MNHEY and SMNVEV (reference sequence). This CDR3 region has 15 residues. The DNA for the CDR3 is TGTGCCAGCTGTAGTCTAGCGGGTATCACAGATACGCAGTATTTT. It translates to CASCSLAGITDTQYF.

The V and J genes are TRBV11-2 and TRBJ2-7; D call uncertain. The ends were cut back, 5 bases at V and 3 bases at J, with 8 bases in the middle. Germline V lookup: CDR1 SGHAT, CDR2 FQNNGV. The CDR3 loop spans 12 amino acids. CDR3 amino acids: CASSPDIYEQYF. As DNA, the CDR3 is TGTGCCAGCAGCCCAGACATCTACGAGCAGTACTTC.

The V call is TRBV30, the J call TRBJ1-1, with TRBD1 as a possible D gene (5 bases). This CDR3 is 13 amino acids long. V lost 4 bases to trimming and J lost 1 base, with 10 bases between them. Per germline, CDR1 GTSNPN and CDR2 SVGIG (reference sequence). The CDR3 protein is CAWITGPNTEAFF. The CDR3 DNA follows: TGTGCCTGGATAACAGGCCCGAACACTGAAGCTTTCTTT.

This chain uses TRBV5-4 with TRBJ2-7; D is uncertain. Deletions cut 6 bases from V and 2 bases from J, with 15 bases between. This CDR3 has 14 residues. Germline V gives CDR1 SGHNT, CDR2 YYREEE (reference sequence). The CDR3 DNA reads TGTGCCAGCACCTCAGGAGTGGGCCCCTACGAGCAGTACTTC. This gives the protein CASTSGVGPYEQYF. The whole variable domain, remainder taken from reference TRBV5-4 and TRBJ2-7, is ETGVTQSPTHLIKTRGQQVTLRCSSQSGHNTVSWYQQALGQGPQFIFQYYREEENGRGNFPPRFSGLQFPNYSSELNVNALELDDSALYLCASTSGVGPYEQYFGPGTRLTVT.

The count of this clone is one. The chain links TRBV28 to TRBJ1-2, with a tentative D call TRBD1 (5 bases). The germline V gene has CDR1 MDHEN and CDR2 SYDVKM. The CDR3 has 14 amino acids. V was cut by 6 bases and J by 2 bases, with 13 bases left in between. Here the CDR3 DNA reads TGTGCCAGCAGCCGAGACAGACTCAACTATGGCTACACCTTC. It codes for CASSRDRLNYGYTF.

The CDR3 is CASSLDWVSSYEQYF. The CDR3 DNA follows: TGCGCCAGCAGCTTGGATTGGGTGAGCTCCTACGAGCAGTACTTC. The chain has TRBV5-1 and TRBJ2-7; D gene unclear. The CDR3 has 15 residues. Germline CDR1 is SGHRS and CDR2 is YFSETQ. Trimming left V 0 bases short and J 0 bases short, with 10 bases between.

J is TRBJ2-1 and V is TRBV14, with 8 bases identical to TRBD2. The CDR3 contains 15 residues. The germline CDR1 and CDR2 sequences are SGHDN and FVKESK. J was trimmed by 9 bases and V by 4 bases; bases with no gene match: 11. The CDR3 nucleotides are TGTGCCAGCAGCCGTATAGCGGGAAAGTGGGCTGAGCAGTTCTTC. It specifies CASSRIAGKWAEQFF.

The chain recombines TRBV28 with TRBJ1-2; tentatively, D is TRBD1 (5 bases). CDR1 is MDHEN, CDR2 SYDVKM, per germline. The CDR3 is 13 amino acids. V gave up 4 bases and J gave up 4 bases, with 10 bases separating them. The CDR3 region is CASSSGRLYGYTF. The CDR3 nucleotides read TGTGCCAGCAGTTCGGGGCGACTCTATGGCTACACCTTC.

J is TRBJ1-4 and V is TRBV30; D gene ambiguous. This CDR3 has 14 residues. The V gene's germline CDR1 is GTSNPN and CDR2 SVGIG (reference sequence). Deletions cut 0 bases from V and 8 bases from J, with 13 bases between. The CDR3 loop reads CAWSVLGSQEKLFF. DNA of the CDR3: TGTGCCTGGAGTGTATTGGGCAGTCAGGAAAAACTGTTTTTT.